In its sample, the clone carrying this T cell receptor (beta chain) is medium-sized. Its antigen is undetermined. These data belong to a study of cytomegalovirus exposure and HLA in healthy donors. Study-level results: Presence/absence analyses took donor sequencing depth as roughly uniform. Later, TCR association rates were found to vary by HLA locus, highest for DRB1 and lowest for HLA-C. Productive rates of about 87% or about 30% were seen for most TCR beta V segments in an earlier analysis.

Researchers ran the PCR with 60 Vbeta and 13 Jbeta primers. Using immunoSEQ multiplex PCR, the repertoire was profiled, and TCRdb retains in-frame clones only, with some absent. The sample yields around 45,000 clones, roughly 51% seen once. The source is a man between 60 and 70 years old in good health and CMV-seronegative. Sequencing was done on a sample of PBMCs.

The CDR3: CASSIDGQGPLYGYTF. CDR3 bases: TGTGCCAGTAGTATAGATGGGCAGGGTCCCCTCTATGGCTACACCTTC. The chain recombines TRBV19 with TRBJ1-2; D perhaps matches TRBD1 (5 bases). Per the germline V gene, CDR1 is LNHDA and CDR2 is SQIVND (reference sequence). Trimming took off 0 bases at V and 4 bases at J, with 15 bases between the two ends. This CDR3 spans 16 amino acids.